The clone carrying this TCR beta chain was detected once. Its antigen remains unknown. The data belong to a study of shared clonotypes between healthy human individuals. Whole-study results and caveats: The sharing of about 5% of naive CD4 clonotypes was seen across a few donors.

V lost 6 bases, J lost 4 bases, and 11 bases stayed unmatched. The CDR3 is 16 residues long. Germline CDR1 MDHEN, CDR2 SYDVKM. Original handling: ImmunoSEQ supplied junction-only sequences lacking quality scores, so filtering was different. Measured with immunoSEQ multiplex PCR; TCRdb has only the in-frame clones, and not every one. That table gives V, J and clone size, and the DNA gave D and trimming. This sample yields about 520,000 clones, of which more than 95% are seen a single time; nearly 0.065% belongs to the top ten. The rearrangement joins TRBV28 to TRBJ2-1, with 8 bases fitting TRBD1. The sequence came from a woman aged 25 to 39 in good health. Sequencing was done on a sample of naive CD4+ T cells sorted from blood. The subset is: CD45RA+ positively selected. CDR3 DNA sequence: TGTGCCAGCAGCACACCCCGGGACAGGCCATACAATGAGCAGTTCTTC. Protein: CASSTPRDRPYNEQFF.